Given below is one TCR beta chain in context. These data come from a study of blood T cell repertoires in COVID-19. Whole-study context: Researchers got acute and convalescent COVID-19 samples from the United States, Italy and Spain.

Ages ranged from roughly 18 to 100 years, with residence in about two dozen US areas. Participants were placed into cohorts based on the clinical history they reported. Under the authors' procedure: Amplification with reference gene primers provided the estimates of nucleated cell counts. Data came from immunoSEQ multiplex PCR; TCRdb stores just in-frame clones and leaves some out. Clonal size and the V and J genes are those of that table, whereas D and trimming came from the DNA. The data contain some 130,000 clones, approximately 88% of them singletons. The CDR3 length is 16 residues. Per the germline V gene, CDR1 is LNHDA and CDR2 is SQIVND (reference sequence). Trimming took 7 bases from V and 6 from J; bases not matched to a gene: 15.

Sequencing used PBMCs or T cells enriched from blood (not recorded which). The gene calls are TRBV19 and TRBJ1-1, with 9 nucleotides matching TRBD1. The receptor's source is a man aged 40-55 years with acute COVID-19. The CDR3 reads CASKSGTGTILAEAFF. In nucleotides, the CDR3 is TGTGCCAGTAAATCAGGGACAGGGACGATTTTGGCTGAAGCTTTCTTT.